A selection of T cell receptor beta chains follows, all from one sample in a study of human T cells and chemical hapten exposure. TCRdb re-derived calls from the RACE reads in MiXCR, one entry per CDR3 protein. The sample yields roughly 380,000 distinct CDR3 sequences, approximately 5.1% seen once. The sequences come from whole blood, collected in connection with sensitization to the hapten diphenylcyclopropenone (DPC). The receptors were gathered from a woman in her forties or fifties with alopecia areata. Some clones in this sample may be carry-over from other donors' samples. Both conserved end residues are part of each CDR3. The D gene is left open where the match is weak. Clone size appears in some rows only: once, few, many, or a class for an expanded clone.

size | D | J | V | DNA | CDR3
many | NA | TRBJ2-7 | TRBV5-4 | TGTGCCAGCAGCTTGGGTCGGAACTCCTACGAGCAGTACTTC | CASSLGRNSYEQYF
few | NA | TRBJ2-7 | TRBV4-1 | TGCGCCAGCAGCTACTCTCCAGGGCTCGGTCTGGACGAGCAGTACTTC | CASSYSPGLGLDEQYF
NA | NA | TRBJ2-1 | TRBV5-1 | TGCGCCAGCAGCTTAGGGACAACAGGTAGCAATGAGCAGTTCTTC | CASSLGTTGSNEQFF
NA | NA | TRBJ2-5 | TRBV27 | TGTGCCAGCAGTTTATACTCGGGGGAAGAGACCCAGTACTTC | CASSLYSGEETQYF
few | NA | TRBJ2-3 | TRBV20-1 | TGCAGTGCTAGAGACCCTAGCAGTACGCAGTATTTT | CSARDPSSTQYF
many | NA | TRBJ2-7 | TRBV28 | TGTGCCAGCAGTTCCCCGGGGAGTGCCCGCTACGAGCAGTACTTC | CASSSPGSARYEQYF
many | TRBD1 | TRBJ2-1 | TRBV20-1 | TGCAGTGCTCCACGACAGGGGGTATGGAATGAGCAGTTCTTC | CSAPRQGVWNEQFF
many | TRBD2 | TRBJ2-2 | TRBV4-1 | TGCGCCAGCAGCCTCCAAGACCGGGGGGGGACCGGGGAGCTGTTTTTT | CASSLQDRGGTGELFF
many | NA | TRBJ2-1 | TRBV20-1 | TGCAGTGCTAGAGAGTCCGGCTCCTACAATGAGCAGTTCTTC | CSARESGSYNEQFF
few | NA | TRBJ2-7 | TRBV28 | TGTGCCAGCACCCTTTGGGAACCCTACGAGCAGTACTTC | CASTLWEPYEQYF
NA | NA | TRBJ1-1 | TRBV5-4 | TGTGCCAGCAGCCCAAGGGTTGAGGCCACTGAAGCTTTCTTT | CASSPRVEATEAFF
NA | NA | TRBJ1-5 | TRBV6-6 | TGTGCCAGCAGTTACTCGAGCCTCAATCAGCCCCAGCATTTT | CASSYSSLNQPQHF
NA | NA | TRBJ2-2 | TRBV29-1 | TGCAGCGTTGAAAGACAGAGTGCCGGGGAGCTGTTTTTT | CSVERQSAGELFF
few | NA | TRBJ1-5 | TRBV27 | TGTGCCAGCAGTTTATCGTCCGATCAGCCCCAGCATTTT | CASSLSSDQPQHF
few | NA | TRBJ2-5 | TRBV5-1 | TGCGCCAGCAGCCCCGTCGTGGGGATTCAAGAGACCCAGTACTTC | CASSPVVGIQETQYF
many | TRBD1 | TRBJ2-5 | TRBV20-1 | TGCAGTGCTCTCAGGACAGGGGTAGAGACCCAGTACTTC | CSALRTGVETQYF
many | NA | TRBJ1-1 | TRBV2 | TGTGCCAGCAGTCGACTTGAGAACACTGAAGCTTTCTTT | CASSRLENTEAFF
few | NA | TRBJ1-2 | TRBV9 | TGTGCCAGCAGCGTATACAACAGCCCCTATGGCTACACCTTC | CASSVYNSPYGYTF
many | TRBD1 | TRBJ1-1 | TRBV7-2 | TGTGCCAGCAGACGAGTCAGCACCGGGACAGCCCCCCGTAACACTGAAGCTTTCTTT | CASRRVSTGTAPRNTEAFF
many | NA | TRBJ2-7 | TRBV12-3/TRBV12-4 | TGTGCCAGCAGTTTTGGGGTTGGAGGGGAGCAGTACTTC | CASSFGVGGEQYF
many | NA | TRBJ2-1 | TRBV28 | TGTGCCAGCAGCCTATGGGGAGAGCAGTTCTTC | CASSLWGEQFF
NA | NA | TRBJ2-1 | TRBV7-2 | TGTGCCAGCAGCTCAAGGGGGGGTTATAGTGAGCAGTTCTTC | CASSSRGGYSEQFF
few | NA | TRBJ1-4 | TRBV5-5 | TGTGCCAGCAGCATCGGACCGCCCTCAAATGAAAAACTGTTTTTT | CASSIGPPSNEKLFF
NA | TRBD1 | TRBJ2-7 | TRBV20-1 | TGCAGTGCTCCGACAGGGATAGGATACGAGCAGTACTTC | CSAPTGIGYEQYF
many | TRBD1 | TRBJ1-2 | TRBV7-2 | TGTGCCAGCAGCTTACAGGGGGCGGGCTATGGCTACACCTTC | CASSLQGAGYGYTF
many | TRBD1 | TRBJ2-3 | TRBV7-6 | TGTGCCAGCAGCCTCGGGACAGGGCCAGATACGCAGTATTTT | CASSLGTGPDTQYF
few | NA | TRBJ1-1 | TRBV6-5 | TGTGCCAGCCGACAAGTAAAGGCGACCGCCAAAGCTTTCTTT | CASRQVKATAKAFF
few | TRBD1 | TRBJ1-3 | TRBV7-6 | TGTGCCAGCAGCTTAGGACTGGGACAGGGATTCTCTGGAAACACCATATATTTT | CASSLGLGQGFSGNTIYF
NA | TRBD1 | TRBJ2-5 | TRBV5-6 | TGTGCCAGCAGCTTTCGGGACAGGGTGGAGACCCAGTACTTC | CASSFRDRVETQYF
NA | NA | TRBJ1-1 | TRBV20-1 | TGCAGTGCTAGAGATGCGAGGGACCGCACTGAAGCTTTCTTT | CSARDARDRTEAFF
few | NA | TRBJ1-2 | TRBV12-3/TRBV12-4 | TGTGCCAGCAGTCTCACCCGGCGGGGGTTGGGCTACACCTTC | CASSLTRRGLGYTF
NA | NA | TRBJ1-5 | TRBV7-2 | TGTGCCAGCAGCTTAGAAAGGGAAAGGTTCAATCAGCCCCAGCATTTT | CASSLERERFNQPQHF
few | TRBD1 | TRBJ1-1 | TRBV29-1 | TGCAGCGTCGTCCGACAGGGACCTGAAGCTTTCTTT | CSVVRQGPEAFF
many | TRBD1 | TRBJ1-5 | TRBV6-2/TRBV6-3 | TGTGCCAGCAGAAACCCACCAGGGGGTCAGCCCCAGCATTTT | CASRNPPGGQPQHF
many | TRBD2 | TRBJ2-3 | TRBV10-3 | TGTGCCATCAGTCAATACGGGACTAGCGGGGGCACTAGCACAGATACGCAGTATTTT | CAISQYGTSGGTSTDTQYF
few | TRBD2 | TRBJ2-1 | TRBV6-1 | TGTGCCAGCAGCGCGACTAGCGGGAGGGTAACTGTAAACAATGAGCAGTTCTTC | CASSATSGRVTVNNEQFF
NA | TRBD2 | TRBJ2-3 | TRBV24-1 | TGTGCCACCAGTGATTGGAAGGCGGGAGGGGTCACAGATACGCAGTATTTT | CATSDWKAGGVTDTQYF
NA | NA | TRBJ1-1 | TRBV7-2 | TGTGCCAGCAGCTTTTTCCAGGGGAACACTGAAGCTTTCTTT | CASSFFQGNTEAFF
few | NA | TRBJ2-5 | TRBV12-3/TRBV12-4 | TGTGCCAGCAACGCGGAGGGGACCCAGTACTTC | CASNAEGTQYF
many | NA | TRBJ2-5 | TRBV10-2 | TGCGCCAGCAGTGAGTGGAGTGCGTACCAAGAGACCCAGTACTTC | CASSEWSAYQETQYF
few | NA | TRBJ2-3 | TRBV27 | TGTGCCAGCCGCCTAGGGCTGGGCACAGATACGCAGTATTTT | CASRLGLGTDTQYF